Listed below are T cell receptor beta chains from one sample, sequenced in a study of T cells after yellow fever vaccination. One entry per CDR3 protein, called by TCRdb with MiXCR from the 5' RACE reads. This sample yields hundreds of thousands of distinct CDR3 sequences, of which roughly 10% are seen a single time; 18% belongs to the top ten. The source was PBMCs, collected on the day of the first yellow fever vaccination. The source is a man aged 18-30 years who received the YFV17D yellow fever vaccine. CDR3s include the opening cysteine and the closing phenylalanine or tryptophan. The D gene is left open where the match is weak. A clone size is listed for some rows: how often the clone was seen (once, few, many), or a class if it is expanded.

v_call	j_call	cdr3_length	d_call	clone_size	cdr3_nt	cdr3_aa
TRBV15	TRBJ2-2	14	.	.	TGTGCCACCAGCAATAGGGTGGGGACCGGGGAGCTGTTTTTT	CATSNRVGTGELFF
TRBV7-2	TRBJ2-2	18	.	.	TGTGCCAGCAGCTTAGCGGCAGGGCGGTCGGTATTGGCCGGGGAGCTGTTTTTT	CASSLAAGRSVLAGELFF
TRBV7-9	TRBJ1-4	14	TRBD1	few	TGTGCCAGCAGCCCAAATACAGGGGCGGAAAAACTGTTTTTT	CASSPNTGAEKLFF
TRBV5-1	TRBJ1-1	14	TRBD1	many	TGCGCCAGCAGCTTGGCCGGGGGACAGACTGAAGCTTTCTTT	CASSLAGGQTEAFF
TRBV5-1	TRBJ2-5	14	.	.	TGCGCCAGCAGCTCTCAGGGGGGGAAAGAGACCCAGTACTTC	CASSSQGGKETQYF
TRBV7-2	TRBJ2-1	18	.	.	TGTGCCAGCAGCTTAGCCCGGGAGCGGGCGAGCTCCTACAATGAGCAGTTCTTC	CASSLARERASSYNEQFF
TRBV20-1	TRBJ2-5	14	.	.	TGCAGTGCTAGAGATGGAGGGGGCGGAGAGACCCAGTACTTC	CSARDGGGGETQYF
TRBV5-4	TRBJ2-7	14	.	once	TGTGCCAGCAGCTTCTCCCGAGCTCCAAACCAGCAGTACTTC	CASSFSRAPNQQYF
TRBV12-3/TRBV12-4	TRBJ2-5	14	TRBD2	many	TGTGCCAGCAGCTTCGGGGGGGGTGGAGAGACCCAGTACTTC	CASSFGGGGETQYF
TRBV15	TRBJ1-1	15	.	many	TGTGCCACCAGCAGTCTCTTTGGGCGGAACACTGAAGCTTTCTTT	CATSSLFGRNTEAFF
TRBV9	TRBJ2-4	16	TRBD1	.	TGTGCCAGCAGCGTGGGGACAGATAACACCAAAAACATTCAGTACTTC	CASSVGTDNTKNIQYF
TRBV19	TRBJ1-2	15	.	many	TGTGCCAGTAGTATCCAGGGAGGACGAGCTCGTGGCTACACCTTC	CASSIQGGRARGYTF
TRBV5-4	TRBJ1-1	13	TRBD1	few	TGTGCCAGCAGCTTACCGGGACAGGGTCGTGCTTTCTTT	CASSLPGQGRAFF
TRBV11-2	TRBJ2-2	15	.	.	TGTGCCAGCAGCTTGACTCCTCTCCCCACCGGGGAGCTGTTTTTT	CASSLTPLPTGELFF
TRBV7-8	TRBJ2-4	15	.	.	TGTGCCAGCAGCCCTCTTGGAGGGGTGGCGAACATTCAGTACTTC	CASSPLGGVANIQYF
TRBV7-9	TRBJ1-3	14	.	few	TGTGCCAGCAGCCCTACCTCGGTGGGAAACACCATATATTTT	CASSPTSVGNTIYF
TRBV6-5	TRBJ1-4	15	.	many	TGTGCCAGCAGTTATTCTCGGGGCACCAATGAAAAACTGTTTTTT	CASSYSRGTNEKLFF
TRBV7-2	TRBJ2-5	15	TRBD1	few	TGTGCCAGCAGCCCCGCGGACAGGAAGCAAGAGACCCAGTACTTC	CASSPADRKQETQYF
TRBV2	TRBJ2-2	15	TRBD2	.	TGTGCCAGCTTAGGGACGGGAGGACCCACCGGGGAGCTGTTTTTT	CASLGTGGPTGELFF
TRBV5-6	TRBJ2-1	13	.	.	TGTGCCAGCAGCTTCCCCTCAGACAGGGAGCAGTTCTTC	CASSFPSDREQFF
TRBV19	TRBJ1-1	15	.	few	TGTGCCAGTAGTAGGCCGAGCGGGGGCCGAACTGAAGCTTTCTTT	CASSRPSGGRTEAFF
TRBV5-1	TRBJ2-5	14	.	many	TGCGCCAGCAGCTCTGGACAGAACCAAGAGACCCAGTACTTC	CASSSGQNQETQYF
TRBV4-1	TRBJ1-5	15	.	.	TGCGCCAGCAGCCTAGGGGAGTATAGCAATCAGCCCCAGCATTTT	CASSLGEYSNQPQHF
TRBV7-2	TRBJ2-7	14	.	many	TGTGCCAGCCGAACAGGTTATAGCTCCTACGAGCAGTACTTC	CASRTGYSSYEQYF
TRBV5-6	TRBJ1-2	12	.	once	TGTGCCAGCAGCCCGGGACGGTATGGCTACACCTTC	CASSPGRYGYTF
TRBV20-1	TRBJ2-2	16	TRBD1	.	TGCAGTGCTAGGGCTCCGGGACAGGGTTTATTCGGGGAGCTGTTTTTT	CSARAPGQGLFGELFF
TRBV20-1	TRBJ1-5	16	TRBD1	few	TGCAGTGCTAGACCACTTACAGGGGGCATAAGGCAGCCCCAGCATTTT	CSARPLTGGIRQPQHF
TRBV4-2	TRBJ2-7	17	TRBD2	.	TGTGCCAGCAGCCAAGATTGGTCGCGGGGGAGCTCCTACGAGCAGTACTTC	CASSQDWSRGSSYEQYF
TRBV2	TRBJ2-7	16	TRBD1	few	TGTGCCAGCAGGGGATCCACAGGGGGAACTTTCTACGAGCAGTACTTC	CASRGSTGGTFYEQYF
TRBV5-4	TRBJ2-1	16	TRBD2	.	TGTGCCAGCAGCTTGGCCTTAGCGGGGACCTACAATGAGCAGTTCTTC	CASSLALAGTYNEQFF
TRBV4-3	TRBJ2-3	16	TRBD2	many	TGCGCCAGCAGCCAAGTCAGCGGGGGGGCCTCAGATACGCAGTATTTT	CASSQVSGGASDTQYF
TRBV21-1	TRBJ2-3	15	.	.	TGTGCCAGCAGCGGGACAGGGGGCTTACCAGATACGCAGTATTTT	CASSGTGGLPDTQYF
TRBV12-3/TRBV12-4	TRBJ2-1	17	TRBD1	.	TGTGCCAGCAGTTTTGGACAGGGAGGAAGCTCCTACAATGAGCAGTTCTTC	CASSFGQGGSSYNEQFF
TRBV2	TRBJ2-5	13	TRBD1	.	TGTGCCAGCACCGGCGGACAGGAAGAGACCCAGTACTTC	CASTGGQEETQYF
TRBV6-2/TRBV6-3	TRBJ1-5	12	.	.	TGTGCCAGCAGTTTAAGGGCCCAGCCCCAGCATTTT	CASSLRAQPQHF
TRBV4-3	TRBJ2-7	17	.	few	TGCGCCAGCAGCCAAGATAGGATGAGGGGGTCGTCCTACGAGCAGTACTTC	CASSQDRMRGSSYEQYF
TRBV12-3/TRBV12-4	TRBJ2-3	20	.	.	TGTGCCAGCAGTTTAAGGGTCCCCTTATTGTTGGGGGCATCCACAGATACGCAGTATTTT	CASSLRVPLLLGASTDTQYF
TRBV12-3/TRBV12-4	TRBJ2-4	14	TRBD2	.	TGTGCCAGCAGTACGACTAGCGGGGGAAACATTCAGTACTTC	CASSTTSGGNIQYF
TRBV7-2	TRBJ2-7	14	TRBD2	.	TGTGCCAGCACCTTACTAGCGGCCTCCTACGAGCAGTACTTC	CASTLLAASYEQYF
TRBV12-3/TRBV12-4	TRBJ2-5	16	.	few	TGTGCCAGCAGTGTAGAGTCATTACAGGGAAGTGAGACCCAGTACTTC	CASSVESLQGSETQYF